This T cell receptor beta chain comes out of a study of spatial heterogeneity in lung cancer. TCRdb called the 5' RACE reads again in MiXCR, with one record for every CDR3 protein. The table has more than 95,000 distinct CDR3 sequences, less than 15% seen once. The V gene's germline CDR1 is SEHNR and CDR2 FQNEAQ (reference sequence). The CDR3 has 12 residues. The V end was cut by 10 bases, the J end by 0 bases, with 9 bases between. Time point meaning: blood at routine non-recurrence follow-up after resection. Unsorted whole RNA from tumor, nontumor lung or frozen PBMC underwent sequencing. This clonotype appeared a few times.

The sequence was collected from a male donor with early-stage non-small cell lung cancer. The material was PBMCs, obtained at follow-up. The genes are TRBV7-9 and TRBJ2-5; no reliable D call. CDR3 region: CAIGADQETQYF. The CDR3 nucleotides are TGTGCCATCGGCGCGGACCAAGAGACCCAGTACTTC.